The following is a T cell receptor (beta chain) sequence with its context. Its antigen is not identified. This sample is drawn from a study of CXCR3-negative and CXCR3-positive naive CD8 T cells. UMI-labeled TRB cDNA libraries were prepared by 5' RACE. Each CDR3 protein gets one entry in TCRdb, which reprocessed the 5' RACE reads and gives no DNA. The sample has about 130,000 distinct CDR3 sequences, and its top ten clones hold 0.5% to 0.7%. Germline CDR1 and CDR2: SGHDT and YYEEEE. The CDR3 runs to 16 residues. Broader study findings: CXCR3 expression dropped partially after cryopreservation, and most assays relied on fresh PBMCs. Comparably high diversity marked both naive subsets, whereas memory CD8+ cells had much lower diversity. Naive cells with CXCR3 showed TRB CDR3s that were more hydrophobic than those in CXCR3-negative naive cells.

The source material was naive CXCR3+ CD8+ T cells from blood. Subset noted: CD45RO-CCR7+CD27+CD95- naive CD8+ T cells expressing CXCR3 (TNR3+). The rearrangement uses TRBV5-6 and TRBJ2-1; TCRdb indicates TRBD2, and absent DNA this call remains unverified. The origin of this receptor is a human donor in good health. Some clones in this sample may be carry-over from other donors' samples. The CDR3 protein is CASSPIAGEGYNEQFF.